Listed below are T cell receptor beta chains from one sample, sequenced in a study of human T cells and chemical hapten exposure. TCRdb re-derived calls from the RACE reads in MiXCR, one entry per CDR3 protein. The sample contains roughly 150,000 distinct CDR3 sequences, about 11% of which appear only once. Sequenced here: whole blood, sampled in connection with sensitization to the hapten diphenylcyclopropenone (DPC). These receptors all come from a woman in her fifties or sixties with alopecia areata. Some clones in this sample may be carry-over from other donors' samples. CDR3s include the opening cysteine and the closing phenylalanine or tryptophan. The order of the fields is CDR3 DNA, CDR3 protein, D gene, clone size, V gene, J gene. A D gene is named only where the DNA matches it firmly. A row's size may be missing; if present it is once, few, many or a size class.

TGTGCCAGCACCCAGGGACTAGGCGAGCAGTACTTC	CASTQGLGEQYF	TRBD2	few	TRBV2	TRBJ2-7
TGTGCCAGCAGCTCGGCCGACAGGGGACGGTCCTATAATTCACCCCTCCACTTT	CASSSADRGRSYNSPLHF	TRBD1	few	TRBV7-9	TRBJ1-6
TGTGCCAGCAGTCCCCGGGCCAGTAATTCACCCCTCCACTTT	CASSPRASNSPLHF	NA	few	TRBV12-3/TRBV12-4	TRBJ1-6
TGCGCCAGCAAAGGAAGGGACCACGAGCAGTACTTC	CASKGRDHEQYF	NA	few	TRBV12-3/TRBV12-4	TRBJ2-7
TGTGCCAGCAGCCGGGGACTAGCGGGAGGCCTCAGTAATGAGCAGTTCTTC	CASSRGLAGGLSNEQFF	TRBD2	NA	TRBV7-9	TRBJ2-1
TGCAGCGTTAAGACAGGGAGCACTGAAGCTTTCTTT	CSVKTGSTEAFF	TRBD1	few	TRBV29-1	TRBJ1-1
TGTGCCAGCAGGTCGGCGGGACAAGGGAATGAAAAACTGTTTTTT	CASRSAGQGNEKLFF	NA	NA	TRBV6-2/TRBV6-3	TRBJ1-4
TGTGCCAGCAGCGTGGGACTAGCGGGAGTAGGGGATACGCAGTATTTT	CASSVGLAGVGDTQYF	TRBD2	few	TRBV7-2	TRBJ2-3
TGTGCCAGCAGTTTTGGGGACAGGGGGGGATCGACTGAAGCTTTCTTT	CASSFGDRGGSTEAFF	TRBD1	many	TRBV28	TRBJ1-1
TGCAGTGCCGTAGGGCGACAGGGAGAAGAAAAACTGTTTTTT	CSAVGRQGEEKLFF	TRBD1	NA	TRBV20-1	TRBJ1-4
TGTGCCAGCAGCCCGACAGGGGCCGGAAACACCATATATTTT	CASSPTGAGNTIYF	TRBD1	NA	TRBV3-1	TRBJ1-3
TGCAGTGCTAGATCCGATCTTAGGGGTGCTAATTCACCCCTCCACTTT	CSARSDLRGANSPLHF	NA	NA	TRBV20-1	TRBJ1-6
TGCGCCAGCAGTGACGGCGGGACAGGGGCCTACGAGCAGTACTTC	CASSDGGTGAYEQYF	TRBD1	NA	TRBV10-2	TRBJ2-7
TGCGCCAGCAGCTTGGATGACGGAGAAAAACTGTTTTTT	CASSLDDGEKLFF	NA	NA	TRBV5-1	TRBJ1-4
TGTGCCAGCAGCCCAGGGGAAAACATTCAGTACTTC	CASSPGENIQYF	NA	NA	TRBV7-9	TRBJ2-4
TGTGCCAGCAGCTTAGGCTACAGGGGAGAAGCTTTCTTT	CASSLGYRGEAFF	TRBD1	few	TRBV7-2	TRBJ1-1
TGTGCCAGCAGCCCCTCGCCCGCTAGCTCCTACAATGAGCAGTTCTTC	CASSPSPASSYNEQFF	NA	NA	TRBV5-5	TRBJ2-1
TGCGCCAGCAGCCAGGACCGGACTAGCGGGGGGAATGAGCAGTTCTTC	CASSQDRTSGGNEQFF	TRBD2	NA	TRBV4-3	TRBJ2-1
TGCAGTGCTACGGACAGGACGGTGTGGGATGAGCAGTTCTTC	CSATDRTVWDEQFF	TRBD1	few	TRBV20-1	TRBJ2-1
TGTGCCAGCAGCTTATCATTAGCGGGTCTCCGTGGGGATGAGCAGTTCTTC	CASSLSLAGLRGDEQFF	TRBD2	NA	TRBV7-9	TRBJ2-1
TGCGCCAGCAGCCCCGCACAGGGCTCCTACAATGAGCAGTTCTTC	CASSPAQGSYNEQFF	NA	many	TRBV5-1	TRBJ2-1
TGCAGCGTTGAGGGACAAAGGGGCTACACCTTC	CSVEGQRGYTF	NA	NA	TRBV29-1	TRBJ1-2
TGTGCTAGCAGCTTGGGACTAGCGGGAACTGGGGCCGAGCAGTACTTC	CASSLGLAGTGAEQYF	TRBD2	few	TRBV7-7	TRBJ2-7
TGTGCCAGCAGAAGCTCGGAGCTTCGGACTAATGAAAAACTGTTTTTT	CASRSSELRTNEKLFF	NA	NA	TRBV12-3/TRBV12-4	TRBJ1-4
TGTGCCAGCAGCCCAACTAGCGGAGCCCTATTGATCCAAGAGACCCAGTACTTC	CASSPTSGALLIQETQYF	TRBD2	few	TRBV9	TRBJ2-5
TGCAGTGCCTCCTCGAGCGGGAGGATGGCAGATACGCAGTATTTT	CSASSSGRMADTQYF	TRBD2	NA	TRBV20-1	TRBJ2-3
TGTGCCAGCAGCTTAGGGGTAGCGGGGTCGCAAGAGACCCAGTACTTC	CASSLGVAGSQETQYF	TRBD2	NA	TRBV7-2	TRBJ2-5
TGTGCCAGCAGCTTCCGTCCACAGGACACTGGAAACACCATATATTTT	CASSFRPQDTGNTIYF	NA	many	TRBV9	TRBJ1-3
TGTGCCAGCAGCTTTTACGGGAGGGCCGACACAGATACGCAGTATTTT	CASSFYGRADTDTQYF	TRBD2	NA	TRBV7-3	TRBJ2-3
TGCAGCGTTGACTCCCGCGGTAATGGCTACACCTTC	CSVDSRGNGYTF	NA	many	TRBV29-1	TRBJ1-2
TGTGCCACCGGGACAGGGAAGTCTGAAGCTTTCTTT	CATGTGKSEAFF	TRBD1	NA	TRBV28	TRBJ1-1
TGCGCCAGCAGCTTGACTGATGGGGCCAACGTCCTGACTTTC	CASSLTDGANVLTF	NA	many	TRBV5-1	TRBJ2-6
TGTGCCAGCTCACTTAACGAAGGAGAGACCCAGTACTTC	CASSLNEGETQYF	NA	few	TRBV18	TRBJ2-5
TGTGCCAGCAGCGTGGGACAGTACAATTCACCCCTCCACTTT	CASSVGQYNSPLHF	TRBD1	many	TRBV7-9	TRBJ1-6
TGTGCCAGCAGCCTTCGACAGGGGGCCGGCTCCTACGAGCAGTACTTC	CASSLRQGAGSYEQYF	TRBD1	many	TRBV7-2	TRBJ2-7
TGTGCCAGCAGCGTCGGCTTGAGGGGTAATGAAAAACTGTTTTTT	CASSVGLRGNEKLFF	NA	NA	TRBV9	TRBJ1-4
TGCAGTGCTAGGACAGGGTACGGGGCCAACGTCCTGACTTTC	CSARTGYGANVLTF	TRBD1	many	TRBV20-1	TRBJ2-6
TGTGCCAGCAGTGGAGACATAAATCAGCCCCAGCATTTT	CASSGDINQPQHF	NA	many	TRBV6-4	TRBJ1-5
TGTGCCAGCAGCCAACGAACACCTTTTTACAATGAGCAGTTCTTC	CASSQRTPFYNEQFF	NA	few	TRBV14	TRBJ2-1
TGTGCCAGCAGTGATACAGGGATGAACACTGAAGCTTTCTTT	CASSDTGMNTEAFF	NA	NA	TRBV12-3/TRBV12-4	TRBJ1-1
TGTGCCAGCAGCTTATGGGGGGGAGGGACAGATACGCAGTATTTT	CASSLWGGGTDTQYF	TRBD2	few	TRBV7-8	TRBJ2-3
TGTGCCAGCAGTCCCACTAGCGCGGAAGAGACCCAGTACTTC	CASSPTSAEETQYF	TRBD2	many	TRBV6-6	TRBJ2-5
TGTGCCAGCAGCTCCTGGGTAATAGCGGGCCAACAAGAGACCCAGTACTTC	CASSSWVIAGQQETQYF	TRBD2	few	TRBV6-2/TRBV6-3	TRBJ2-5
TGTGCCAGCAGCTTAGGGCTAGCGGGAGGGAGGTCCTACAATGAGCAGTTCTTC	CASSLGLAGGRSYNEQFF	TRBD2	many	TRBV7-8	TRBJ2-1
TGCGCCAGCAGCTTACCGCTAGCGGGAGTCCCCAATGAGCAGTTCTTC	CASSLPLAGVPNEQFF	TRBD2	NA	TRBV5-1	TRBJ2-1
TGTGCCAGCTCACCACGATTCGCTAGCGGCAGCGAGCAGTACTTC	CASSPRFASGSEQYF	TRBD2	NA	TRBV18	TRBJ2-7
TGTGCCAGCAGTCGGGACCCCCGACCAGGGGGCAATGAGCAGTTCTTC	CASSRDPRPGGNEQFF	TRBD1	few	TRBV6-4	TRBJ2-1
TGTGCCAGCAGTCGAGGGACCACAAACACTGAAGCTTTCTTT	CASSRGTTNTEAFF	NA	NA	TRBV6-5	TRBJ1-1
TGCAGCGTTGACCCGGCCAACACAGATACGCAGTATTTT	CSVDPANTDTQYF	NA	few	TRBV29-1	TRBJ2-3